The T cell receptor beta chain described here comes from a study of blood T cell repertoires in COVID-19. Here immunoSEQ multiplex PCR was the method, and the copy in TCRdb shows in-frame clones only, minus some. Of 100,000 to 150,000 clones in the sample, about 85% are singletons; the top ten hold more than 6.5%. J was trimmed by 8 bases and V by 3 bases; bases with no gene match: 11. The CDR3 covers 15 residues. Germline V gene lookup returns CDR1 MDHEN and CDR2 SYDVKM. This chain links TRBV28 with TRBJ1-1; 8 bases agree with TRBD1. Source material: peripheral blood. This clonotype was obtained from a man aged 80 or over with active or convalescent COVID-19. In DNA, the CDR3 is TGTGCCAGCAGTTTCCCACTTATGGACAGGGTCGAAGCTTTCTTT. Residues: CASSFPLMDRVEAFF.